This T cell receptor (beta chain) came from a study of CD8 T cells in Susac syndrome. CDR3 size: 14 residues. From germline, CDR1 is MNHEY and CDR2 SMNVEV (reference sequence). Trimming took off 3 bases at V and 3 bases at J, with 11 bases between the two ends. An amount of RNA that ranged from roughly 0.45 to 1 ug was reverse transcribed with random hexamers. It was immunoSEQ multiplex PCR that amplified TCR beta CDR3 across 54 Vbeta and 13 Jbeta. TCRdb redid the calling of the immunoSEQ multiplex PCR reads with MiXCR, one entry per CDR3 protein. The sample has around 270,000 distinct CDR3 sequences, roughly 85% seen once; the top ten hold approximately 0.2%. This clonotype has a handful of counts. TCR beta sequencing covered blood CD8+ and CD4+ T cells.

The chain recombines TRBV27 with TRBJ1-1; a possible D gene is TRBD1 (5 bases). The sequence came from a human donor with multiple sclerosis. Sequencing was done on a sample of CD8+ T cells from PBMCs. As DNA, the CDR3 is TGTGCCAGCAGTTTTCAGGGAGGCTACACTGAAGCTTTCTTT. Amino acid sequence: CASSFQGGYTEAFF.